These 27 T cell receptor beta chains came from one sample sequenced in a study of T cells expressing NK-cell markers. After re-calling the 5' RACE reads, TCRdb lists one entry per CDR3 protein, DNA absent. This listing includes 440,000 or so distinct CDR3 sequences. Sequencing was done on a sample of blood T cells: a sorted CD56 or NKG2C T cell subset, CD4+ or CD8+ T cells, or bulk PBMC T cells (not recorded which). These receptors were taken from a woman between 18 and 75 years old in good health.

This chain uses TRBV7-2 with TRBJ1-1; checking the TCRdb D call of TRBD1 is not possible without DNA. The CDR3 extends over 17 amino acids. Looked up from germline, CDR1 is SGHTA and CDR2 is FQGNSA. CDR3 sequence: CASSPGAGLEGGTEAFF.

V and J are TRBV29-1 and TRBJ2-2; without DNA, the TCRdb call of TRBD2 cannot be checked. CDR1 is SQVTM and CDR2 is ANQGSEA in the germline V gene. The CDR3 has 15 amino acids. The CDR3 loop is CSVEVAGVWPGELFF.

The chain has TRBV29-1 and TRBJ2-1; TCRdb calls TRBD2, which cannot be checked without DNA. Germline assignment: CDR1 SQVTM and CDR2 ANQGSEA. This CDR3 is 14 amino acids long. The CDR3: CSTEGLAGVGEQFF.

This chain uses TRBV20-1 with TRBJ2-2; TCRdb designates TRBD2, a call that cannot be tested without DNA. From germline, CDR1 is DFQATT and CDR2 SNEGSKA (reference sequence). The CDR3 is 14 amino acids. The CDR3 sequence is CSARALIYTGELFF.

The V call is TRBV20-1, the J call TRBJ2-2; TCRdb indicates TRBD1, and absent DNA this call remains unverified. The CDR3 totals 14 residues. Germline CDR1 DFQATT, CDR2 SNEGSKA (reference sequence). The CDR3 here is CSASPGGSTGELFF.

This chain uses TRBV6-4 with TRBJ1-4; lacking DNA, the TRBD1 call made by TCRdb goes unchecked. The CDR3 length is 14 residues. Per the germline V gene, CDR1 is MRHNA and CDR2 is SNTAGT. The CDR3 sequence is CASSDRGQIEKLFF.

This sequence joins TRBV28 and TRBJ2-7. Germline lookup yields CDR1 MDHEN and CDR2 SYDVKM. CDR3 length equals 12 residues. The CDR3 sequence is CASSFRAYEQYF.

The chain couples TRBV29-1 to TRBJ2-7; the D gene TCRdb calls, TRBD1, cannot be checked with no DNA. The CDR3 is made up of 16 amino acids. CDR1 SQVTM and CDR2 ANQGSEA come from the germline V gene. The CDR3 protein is CSGGLGSGPGGYEQYF.

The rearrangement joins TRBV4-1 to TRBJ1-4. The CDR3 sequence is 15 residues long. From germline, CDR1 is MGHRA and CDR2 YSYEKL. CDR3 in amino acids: CASSQTQGGNEKLFF.

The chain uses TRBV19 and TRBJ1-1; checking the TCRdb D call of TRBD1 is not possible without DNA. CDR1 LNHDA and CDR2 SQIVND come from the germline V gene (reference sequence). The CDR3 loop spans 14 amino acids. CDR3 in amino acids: CASSRDRANTEAFF.

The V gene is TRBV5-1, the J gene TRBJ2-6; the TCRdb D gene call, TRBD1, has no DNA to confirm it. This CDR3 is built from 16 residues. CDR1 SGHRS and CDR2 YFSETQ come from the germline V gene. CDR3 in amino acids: CASSLEGSSGANVLTF.

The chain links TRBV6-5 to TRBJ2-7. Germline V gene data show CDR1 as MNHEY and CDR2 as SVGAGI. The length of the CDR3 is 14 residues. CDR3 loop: CASSYGGISYEQYF.

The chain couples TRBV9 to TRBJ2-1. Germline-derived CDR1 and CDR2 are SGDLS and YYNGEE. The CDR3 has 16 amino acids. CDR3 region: CASSVGVSGKYNEQFF.

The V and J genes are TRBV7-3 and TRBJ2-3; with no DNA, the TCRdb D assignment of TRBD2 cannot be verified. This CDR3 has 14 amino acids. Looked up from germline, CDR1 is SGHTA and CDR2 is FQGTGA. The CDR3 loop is CASSFSPSTDTQYF. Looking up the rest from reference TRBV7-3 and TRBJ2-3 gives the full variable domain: GAGVSQTPSNKVTEKGKYVELRCDPISGHTALYWYRQSLGQGPEFLIYFQGTGAADDSGLPNDRFFAVRPEGSVSTLKIQRTERGDSAVYLCASSFSPSTDTQYFGPGTRLTVL.

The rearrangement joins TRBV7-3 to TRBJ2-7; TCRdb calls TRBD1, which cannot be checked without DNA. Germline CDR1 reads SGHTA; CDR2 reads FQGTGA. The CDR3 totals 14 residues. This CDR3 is CASSLGGTSFEQYF.

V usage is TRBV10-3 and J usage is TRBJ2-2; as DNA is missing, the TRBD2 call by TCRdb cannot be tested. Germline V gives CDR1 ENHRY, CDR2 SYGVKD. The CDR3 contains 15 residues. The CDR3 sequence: CAISELGGNTGELFF.

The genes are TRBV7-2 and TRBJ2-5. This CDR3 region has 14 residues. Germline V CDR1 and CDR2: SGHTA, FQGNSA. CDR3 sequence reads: CASSLDGSAETQYF.

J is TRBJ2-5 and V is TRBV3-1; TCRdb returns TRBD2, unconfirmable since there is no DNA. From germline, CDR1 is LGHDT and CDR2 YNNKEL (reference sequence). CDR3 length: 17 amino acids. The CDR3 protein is CASSFGGGGYFQETQYF.

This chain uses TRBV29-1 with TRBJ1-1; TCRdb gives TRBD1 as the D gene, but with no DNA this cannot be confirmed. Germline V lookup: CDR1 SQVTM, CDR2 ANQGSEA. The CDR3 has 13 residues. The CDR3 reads CSVRRGMGTEAFF.

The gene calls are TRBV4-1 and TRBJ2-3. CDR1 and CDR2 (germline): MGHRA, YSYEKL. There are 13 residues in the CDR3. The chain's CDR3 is CASSQDVPDTQYF.

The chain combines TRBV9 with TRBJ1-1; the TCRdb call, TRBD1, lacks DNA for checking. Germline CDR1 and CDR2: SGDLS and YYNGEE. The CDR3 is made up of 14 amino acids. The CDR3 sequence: CASSPRPGDTEAFF.

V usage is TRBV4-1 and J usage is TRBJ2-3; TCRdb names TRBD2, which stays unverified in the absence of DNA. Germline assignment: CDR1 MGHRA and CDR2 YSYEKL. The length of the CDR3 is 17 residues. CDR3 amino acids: CASSQGGTSGGTDTQYF.

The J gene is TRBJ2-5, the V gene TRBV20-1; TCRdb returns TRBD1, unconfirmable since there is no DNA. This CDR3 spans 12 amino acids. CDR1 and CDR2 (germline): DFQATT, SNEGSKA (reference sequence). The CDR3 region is CSALGQRETQYF.

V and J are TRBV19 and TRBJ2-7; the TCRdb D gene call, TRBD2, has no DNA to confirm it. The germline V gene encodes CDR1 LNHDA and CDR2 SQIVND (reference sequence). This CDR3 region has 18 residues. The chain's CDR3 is CASSIAFVVGGRASEQYF.

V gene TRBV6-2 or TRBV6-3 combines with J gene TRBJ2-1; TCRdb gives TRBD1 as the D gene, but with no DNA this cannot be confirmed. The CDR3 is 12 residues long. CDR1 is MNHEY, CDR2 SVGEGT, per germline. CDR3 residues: CASEDPGTGQFF.

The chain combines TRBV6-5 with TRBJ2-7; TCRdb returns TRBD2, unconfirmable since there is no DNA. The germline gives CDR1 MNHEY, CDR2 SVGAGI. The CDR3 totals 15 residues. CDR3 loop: CASSFGGLGGYEQYF.

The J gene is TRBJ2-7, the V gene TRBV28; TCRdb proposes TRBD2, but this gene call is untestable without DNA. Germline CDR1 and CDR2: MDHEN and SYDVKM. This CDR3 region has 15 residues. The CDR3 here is CASSPQAGGYYEQYF.